This passage covers 4 T cell receptor beta chains from one sample sequenced in a study of CD8 T cells in ankylosing spondylitis. Points from the study as a whole: Among TCR beta sequences, a motif of several highly homologous variants appeared characteristic of ankylosing spondylitis blood.

From the 5' RACE reads, TCRdb called clonotypes with MiXCR, one entry per CDR3 protein. This table has over 700,000 distinct CDR3 sequences, around 19% appearing once. Antigen specificity for these receptors is unknown. Sequences were obtained from blood, either unsorted or a sorted T cell fraction (not recorded which). All receptors derive from a male donor with ankylosing spondylitis.

This clonotype came up a few times. The chain has TRBV10-2 and TRBJ2-7, with D perhaps matching TRBD1 (6 bases). The germline CDR1 and CDR2 sequences are WSHSY and SAAADI. The CDR3 spans 14 residues. The V gene lost 5 bases and the J gene lost 5 bases, with 16 bases spanning the gap. CDR3 DNA: TGCGCCAGCAGTCACTCCAGGGGATACGACGAGCAGTACTTC. Its translation: CASSHSRGYDEQYF.

This clonotype was observed a handful of times. V gene TRBV29-1 combines with J gene TRBJ1-2, with D hard to call. Trimming shortened V by 7 bases and J by 7 bases, and 13 bases separated the two germline ends. This CDR3 region has 11 residues. Germline values: CDR1 SQVTM, CDR2 ANQGSEA. Here the CDR3 DNA reads TGCAGCGCGCGACGGGATGGTGGCTACACCTTC. Amino acid sequence: CSARRDGGYTF. Filled out from reference TRBV29-1 and TRBJ1-2, the complete variable domain reads SAVISQKPSRDICQRGTSLTIQCQVDSQVTMMFWYRQQPGQSLTLIATANQGSEATYESGFVIDKFPISRPNLTFSTLTVSNMSPEDSSIYLCSARRDGGYTFGSGTRLTVV.

The chain recombines TRBV18 with TRBJ1-1; maybe TRBD1 (5 bases). V shed 4 bases and J shed 6 bases, with 12 bases lying between them. Germline V gene lookup returns CDR1 KGHSH and CDR2 LQKENI. The CDR3 covers 13 residues. CDR3 sequence: CASSRDLGSEAFF. CDR3 in DNA: TGTGCCAGCTCACGGGACCTGGGGTCTGAAGCTTTCTTT.

This clonotype showed up just a few times. V and J are TRBV5-1 and TRBJ2-7; 10 bases are a match to TRBD1. The CDR3 is made up of 15 amino acids. Germline assignment: CDR1 SGHRS and CDR2 YFSETQ. J lost 1 base, V lost 4 bases, and 5 bases had no gene match. CDR3 residues: CASSVGQGRSYEQYF. The CDR3 DNA reads as TGCGCCAGCAGCGTGGGACAGGGGAGATCCTACGAGCAGTACTTC.